In this sample, the clone carrying this T cell receptor beta chain turned up a few times. The sample is drawn from a study of OX40 agonist ivuxolimab in advanced cancers. About the research overall: Patients received intravenous ivuxolimab every 2 weeks at 0.01 to 10 mg/kg.

Produced via immunoSEQ multiplex PCR; TCRdb's table is partial and in-frame only. The sample consists of about 60,000 clones, around nine tenths of them appearing once. The germline V gene has CDR1 SGHTA and CDR2 FQGNSA. The CDR3 contains 17 residues. The V gene end was trimmed by 3 bases and the J gene end by 1 base; junction bases not matched to a gene: 6. This chain links TRBV7-2 with TRBJ2-1; 10 nucleotides match TRBD2. The material was CD4+ or CD8+ T cells sorted from blood, obtained in a trial of the OX40 agonist ivuxolimab. The receptor was derived from an adult with an advanced solid tumor such as melanoma, head and neck, liver or kidney cancer. The CDR3 reads CASSFNAAGGSYNEQFF. Written as DNA, the CDR3 is TGTGCCAGCAGCTTTAATGCAGCGGGAGGGTCCTACAATGAGCAGTTCTTC.